This note documents a single T cell receptor beta chain sequence. This clone has just a few counts. Its antigen is currently not known. Within one base of it there is no much larger clone, and no base qualities were kept. These data are taken from a study of blood T cell repertoires in COVID-19 (dated by TCRdb to the early 2020s). A note on the overall study: The collaborator samples originated in the United States, Italy and Spain and spanned the acute and convalescent phases of COVID-19. The sample metadata nearly always contained a de-identified subject ID, COVID-19 status, age in years and sex. Subjects who had been exposed to COVID-19, were actively infected with it, or had recovered from it provided the deeply sampled blood TCRbeta repertoires that made up the dataset. The material from the prospective study consisted of cDNA or gDNA derived from T cells, B-cell-depleted T cells, or PBMCs. Samples were obtained from the ongoing ImmuneRACE study (first 160 participants) and from 1,254 subjects provided by 6 global collaborators. Where HLA class I and class II types were available, the types were taken from metadata supplied by the sample provider, not from assay-based typing. The repertoires were released in a freely available public database meant as a resource for research on the immune response to SARS-CoV-2. The study at large found these results: The quantity of clinical and demographic metadata differed by source and by participant and was supplied without curation.

TCRbeta CDR3 regions were amplified from genomic DNA using the immunoSEQ Assay, a bias-controlled multiplex PCR. In the authors' own workflow: Within the assay, amplification of reference gene primers was used to estimate how many nucleated cells each sample contained. Sequence reads were collapsed and filtered to measure the absolute abundance of every unique TCRbeta CDR3 rearrangement. Productive Simpson clonality was computed per sample as the square root of Simpson's diversity index over productive rearrangements. TCRdb took this table from immuneACCESS and kept in-frame rearrangements with V and J called. Such tables lack part of the clones; where checked against another copy, unresolved V genes explain under half of the gap, and the rest is unexplained. Clone size and V and J calls were adopted from that table, with D and trimming inferred from the DNA. In this sample the table shows fewer than 50,000 clones, 83% of which occur a single time. Together, the top ten hold less than 45% of the sample.

Each collaborating institution followed its own protocols to collect whole blood in K2EDTA tubes. For TCRbeta analysis, collaborators shipped samples in one of three forms: frozen whole blood, isolated PBMCs, or DNA extracted from either of those sample types. Sequenced sample: peripheral blood. The source of this sequence is an elderly woman with active or convalescent COVID-19.

The bases read TGTGCCAGCAGTGAACAACAGGGGACTGAAGCTTTCTTT. It translates to CASSEQQGTEAFF. The receptor chain draws on TRBV9 and TRBJ1-1; 7 bases in the middle match TRBD1. V trim: 5 bases; J trim: 5 bases; unmatched bases: 6. CDR1 is given as SGDLS and CDR2 as YYNGEE, both from the germline V gene. From the cysteine up to the phenylalanine, the CDR3 has a length of 13 residues. The read is trimmed to its CDR3 DNA, 39 bases read in frame from base 1. The entire variable domain, with the stretches around the CDR3 drawn from the reference TRBV9 and TRBJ1-1 proteins, is DSGVTQTPKHLITATGQRVTLRCSPRSGDLSVYWYQQSLDQGLQFLIQYYNGEERAKGNILERFSAQQFPDLHSELNLSSLELGDSALYFCASSEQQGTEAFFGQGTRLTVV.